A selection of T cell receptor beta chains follows, all from one sample in a study of T cell repertoires in cytomegalovirus infection. Using its own MiXCR run on the reads, TCRdb lists one record per CDR3 protein. The data contain about 570,000 distinct CDR3 sequences, just under 40% of them singletons. No antigen has been identified for these receptors. This specimen was cultured PBMCs, taken from culture after CMV antigen stimulation. The receptor set was obtained from a human donor in good health (CMV status not recorded). Some clones in this sample may be carry-over from other donors' samples. Each CDR3 is given with its conserved first and last residue. The order of the fields is clone size, D gene, J gene, V gene, CDR3 DNA, CDR3 protein. D genes are given only for firm matches. Expanded clones get a size class; other rows say once, few or many, or leave the size out.

NA | NA | TRBJ1-1 | TRBV28 | TGTGCCAGCAGTTTTACTCCGTCGGGGCTTGGCACTGAAGCTTTCTTT | CASSFTPSGLGTEAFF
NA | NA | TRBJ2-4 | TRBV20-1 | TGCAGTGCTGGAGGGGGAAACATTCAGTACTTC | CSAGGGNIQYF
few | TRBD1 | TRBJ2-1 | TRBV10-3 | TGTGCCATCAGTGTGGGGACAGGGTGGGTATTTGAGCAGTTCTTC | CAISVGTGWVFEQFF
NA | TRBD1 | TRBJ2-3 | TRBV11-3 | TGTGCCAGCAGCCTGAGAACCCCGGGACAGACAGATACGCAGTATTTT | CASSLRTPGQTDTQYF
few | TRBD2 | TRBJ2-7 | TRBV7-6 | TGTGCCAGCAGCTTGGGCGGGACTACCCCCTACGAGCAGTACTTC | CASSLGGTTPYEQYF
NA | NA | TRBJ1-5 | TRBV15 | TGTGCCACCAGCAGGCACCCGAGGGATTTGCAGCCCCAGCATTTT | CATSRHPRDLQPQHF
few | NA | TRBJ2-1 | TRBV12-3/TRBV12-4 | TGTGCCAGCAGCCCAAGTCAGGAGTCCTACAATGAGCAGTTCTTC | CASSPSQESYNEQFF
NA | TRBD1 | TRBJ1-6 | TRBV7-9 | TGTGCCAGCAGCTTAAGGGGACAGGCAAATTCACCCCTCCACTTT | CASSLRGQANSPLHF
NA | NA | TRBJ1-4 | TRBV10-3 | TGTGCCATCAGCGATCCTTCAACTAATGAAAAACTGTTTTTT | CAISDPSTNEKLFF
NA | NA | TRBJ2-1 | TRBV6-1 | TGTGCCAGCAGTCCCCTTGTTGATAACACCGATGAGCAGTTCTTC | CASSPLVDNTDEQFF
NA | NA | TRBJ1-5 | TRBV20-1 | TGCAGTGCCGCGGGGGGGTGGCAGCCCCAGCATTTT | CSAAGGWQPQHF
NA | NA | TRBJ1-2 | TRBV10-3 | TGTGCCATCGAGACTGCATATGGCTACACCTTC | CAIETAYGYTF
NA | TRBD2 | TRBJ2-5 | TRBV6-1 | TGTGCCAGCAGTGTAGGACTAGCGGGGTCCCAAGAGACCCAGTACTTC | CASSVGLAGSQETQYF
few | TRBD2 | TRBJ2-3 | TRBV7-2 | TGTGCCAGCAGCCCCAGAATAGCGGGGGGGCAAGATACGCAGTATTTT | CASSPRIAGGQDTQYF
few | NA | TRBJ2-2 | TRBV6-6 | TGTGCCAGCACCCGGGTCATGAACACCGGGGAGCTGTTTTTT | CASTRVMNTGELFF
NA | NA | TRBJ2-1 | TRBV27 | TGTGCCAGTGGATTAATCCGGGACATCGACAATGAGCAGTTCTTC | CASGLIRDIDNEQFF
NA | NA | TRBJ2-7 | TRBV27 | TGTGCCAGCCGCAAACCGGGGATGTCAGTCTACGAGCAGTACTTC | CASRKPGMSVYEQYF
NA | NA | TRBJ1-2 | TRBV6-1 | TGTGCCAGCCGGGGGGGCTCCCTAGCGTATAGGTACGACTATGGCTACACCTTC | CASRGGSLAYRYDYGYTF
NA | TRBD2 | TRBJ2-3 | TRBV5-4 | TGTGCCAGCAGCTCCTGGGGACTAGCGGTCACAGATACGCAGTATTTT | CASSSWGLAVTDTQYF
few | TRBD2 | TRBJ2-5 | TRBV24-1 | TGTGCCACCAGTGATTCAGCCCCGGGAGGCCAAGAGACCCAGTACTTC | CATSDSAPGGQETQYF
NA | NA | TRBJ1-3 | TRBV28 | TGTGCCAGCAGCCGCTTTGACAGTTTTGGAAACACCATATATTTT | CASSRFDSFGNTIYF
few | NA | TRBJ2-1 | TRBV11-2 | TGTGCCAGCGTTAAGGACGTGTACAATGAGCAGTTCTTC | CASVKDVYNEQFF
few | NA | TRBJ2-1 | TRBV7-9 | TGTGCCAGCAGCCCATCACAGGGAGGGAGGCATGAGCAGTTCTTC | CASSPSQGGRHEQFF
NA | NA | TRBJ1-5 | TRBV7-8 | TGTGCCAGCAGCCTACCCGGGTCTTTTCAGCCCCAGCATTTT | CASSLPGSFQPQHF
NA | TRBD1 | TRBJ2-3 | TRBV6-1 | TGTGCCAGCAGCCTGGATGGACAGGGGGCAGCAGATACGCAGTATTTT | CASSLDGQGAADTQYF
NA | TRBD1 | TRBJ1-5 | TRBV7-2 | TGTGCCAGCAGCTTAGTAGGGGGGACAGGGGGACAGCCCCAGCATTTT | CASSLVGGTGGQPQHF
few | NA | TRBJ1-5 | TRBV10-2 | TGCGCCAGCAGCGGTGGGGCTGATCAGCCCCAGCATTTT | CASSGGADQPQHF
NA | NA | TRBJ1-1 | TRBV19 | TGTGCCAGTAGTATAAACAGGGATTCTGAAGCTTTCTTT | CASSINRDSEAFF
NA | TRBD1 | TRBJ1-1 | TRBV19 | TGTGCCACTACTCAGGGGGACATGAACACTGAAGCTTTCTTT | CATTQGDMNTEAFF
NA | TRBD2 | TRBJ2-1 | TRBV12-3/TRBV12-4 | TGTGCCAGCAGACCTGGACTAGCCGGTGAGCAGTTCTTC | CASRPGLAGEQFF
NA | NA | TRBJ1-6 | TRBV4-3 | TGCGCCAGCAGCCAAGACGGGGGGTACGATTCACCCCTCCACTTT | CASSQDGGYDSPLHF
NA | TRBD2 | TRBJ2-1 | TRBV5-1 | TGCGCCAGCACCTTGGCAGGGGTGTCAGGACTAGCGGGAGGGACCTACAATGAGCAGTTCTTC | CASTLAGVSGLAGGTYNEQFF
few | TRBD1 | TRBJ1-5 | TRBV7-8 | TGTGCCAGCAGCTTACACCCCTCGGGGCAGGGGGCGGCTCAGCCCCAGCATTTT | CASSLHPSGQGAAQPQHF
once | NA | TRBJ2-5 | TRBV15 | TGTGCCACCAGCAGGGACGGAAAGACCCAGTACTTC | CATSRDGKTQYF
few | NA | TRBJ2-5 | TRBV12-3/TRBV12-4 | TGTGCCAGCCAGCCCGTTAACCAAGAGACCCAGTACTTC | CASQPVNQETQYF
once | NA | TRBJ1-4 | TRBV27 | TGTGCCAGCAGCCCCATGGCGGGAGGGGCAACTAATGAAAAACTGTTTTTT | CASSPMAGGATNEKLFF
NA | TRBD2 | TRBJ2-1 | TRBV7-8 | TGTGCCAGCAGCTCAAATTTAGCGGGAGGATCCTACAATGAGCAGTTCTTC | CASSSNLAGGSYNEQFF
NA | TRBD2 | TRBJ2-3 | TRBV7-9 | TGTGCCAGCAGCAGCTGGACTAGCGGGGTCACAGATACGCAGTATTTT | CASSSWTSGVTDTQYF
few | TRBD1 | TRBJ1-1 | TRBV7-2 | TGTGCCAGCAGCTTAGAAGTGACAGGGGGAATTGAAGCTTTCTTT | CASSLEVTGGIEAFF
NA | NA | TRBJ2-5 | TRBV4-2 | TGTGCCAGCAGCCAAGATCAGGCCCGGGGGCAAGAGACCCAGTACTTC | CASSQDQARGQETQYF
NA | TRBD1 | TRBJ2-7 | TRBV27 | TGTGCCAGCAGTTCGGGACAGTATGGCCAATACGAGCAGTACTTC | CASSSGQYGQYEQYF
few | NA | TRBJ2-7 | TRBV7-8 | TGTGCCAGCAGCTTAGCGAGCCCTAGCGAGCAGTACTTC | CASSLASPSEQYF
once | TRBD1 | TRBJ2-7 | TRBV18 | TGTGCCAGCTCACCTCGGGACAGATTCTCCTACGAGCAGTACTTC | CASSPRDRFSYEQYF
NA | TRBD2 | TRBJ2-4 | TRBV6-2/TRBV6-3 | TGTGCCAGCAGTTTTCACAGCGGGGAAGCCAAAAACATTCAGTACTTC | CASSFHSGEAKNIQYF
NA | TRBD2 | TRBJ2-7 | TRBV7-2 | TGTGCCAGCAGCTTAGATAGTAGCGGGACCGCGGGGGAGCAGAACTTC | CASSLDSSGTAGEQNF
few | NA | TRBJ1-2 | TRBV20-1 | TGCAGTGCCCCTTCTTCGATTCCTTCTAACTATGGCTACACCTTC | CSAPSSIPSNYGYTF